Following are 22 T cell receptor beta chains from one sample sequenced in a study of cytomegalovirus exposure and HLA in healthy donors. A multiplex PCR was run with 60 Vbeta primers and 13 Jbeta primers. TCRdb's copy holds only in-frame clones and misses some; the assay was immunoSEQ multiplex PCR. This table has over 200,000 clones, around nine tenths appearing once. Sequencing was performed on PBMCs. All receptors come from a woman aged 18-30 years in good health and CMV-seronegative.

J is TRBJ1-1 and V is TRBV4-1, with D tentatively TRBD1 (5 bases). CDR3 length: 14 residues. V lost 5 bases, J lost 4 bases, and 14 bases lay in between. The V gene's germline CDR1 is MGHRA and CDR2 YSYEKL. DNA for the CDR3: TGCGCCAGCAGCGTTTACGGGGGGGGCACTGAAGCTTTCTTT. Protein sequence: CASSVYGGGTEAFF.

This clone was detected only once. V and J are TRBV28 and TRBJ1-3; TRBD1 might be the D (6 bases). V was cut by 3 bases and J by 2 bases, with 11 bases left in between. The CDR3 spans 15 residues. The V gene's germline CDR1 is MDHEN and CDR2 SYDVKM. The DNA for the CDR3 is TGTGCCAGCAGTTTTCCCACAGGGACTGGAAACACCATATATTTT. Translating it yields CASSFPTGTGNTIYF.

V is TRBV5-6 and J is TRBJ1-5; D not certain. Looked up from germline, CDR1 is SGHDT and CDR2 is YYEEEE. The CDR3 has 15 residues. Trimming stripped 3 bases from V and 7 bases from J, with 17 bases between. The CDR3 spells CASSSGRVLGQPQHF. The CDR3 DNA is TGTGCCAGCAGCTCGGGGAGGGTCCTGGGGCAGCCCCAGCATTTT.

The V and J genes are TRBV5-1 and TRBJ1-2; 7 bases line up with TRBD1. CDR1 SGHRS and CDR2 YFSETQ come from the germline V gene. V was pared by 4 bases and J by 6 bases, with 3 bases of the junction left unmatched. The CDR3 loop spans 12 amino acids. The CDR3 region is CASSRGTDGYTF. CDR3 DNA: TGCGCCAGCAGCCGAGGGACAGATGGCTACACCTTC.

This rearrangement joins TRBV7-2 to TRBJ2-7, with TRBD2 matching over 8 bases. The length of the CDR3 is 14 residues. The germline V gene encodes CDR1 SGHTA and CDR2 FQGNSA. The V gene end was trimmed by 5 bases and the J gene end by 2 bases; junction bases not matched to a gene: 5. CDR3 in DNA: TGTGCCAGCAGCCGACGGGGGGGCCCCTACGAGCAGTACTTC. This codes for CASSRRGGPYEQYF.

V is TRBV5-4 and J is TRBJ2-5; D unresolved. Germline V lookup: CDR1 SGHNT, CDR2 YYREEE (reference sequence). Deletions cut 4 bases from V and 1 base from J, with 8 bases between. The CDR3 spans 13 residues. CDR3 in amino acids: CASSPRSQETQYF. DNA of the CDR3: TGTGCCAGCAGCCCCCGGAGCCAAGAGACCCAGTACTTC.

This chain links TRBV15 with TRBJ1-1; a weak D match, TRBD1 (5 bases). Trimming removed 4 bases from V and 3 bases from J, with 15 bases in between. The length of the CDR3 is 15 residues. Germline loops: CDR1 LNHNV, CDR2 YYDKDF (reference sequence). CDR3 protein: CATSIPTRGDTEAFF. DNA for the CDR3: TGTGCCACCAGCATCCCGACTCGGGGGGACACTGAAGCTTTCTTT.

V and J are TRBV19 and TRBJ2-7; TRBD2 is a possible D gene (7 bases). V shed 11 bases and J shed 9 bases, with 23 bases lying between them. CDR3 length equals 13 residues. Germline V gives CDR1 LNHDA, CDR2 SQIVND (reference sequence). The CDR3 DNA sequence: TGTGCCCCACCCACGGGGACATGGGGGGGGCAGTACTTC. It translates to CAPPTGTWGGQYF.

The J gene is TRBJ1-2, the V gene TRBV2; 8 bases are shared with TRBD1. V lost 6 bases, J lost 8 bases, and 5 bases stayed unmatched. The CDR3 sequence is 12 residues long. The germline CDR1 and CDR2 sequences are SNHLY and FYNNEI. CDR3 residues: CASRDRAGGYTF. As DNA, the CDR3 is TGTGCCAGCAGGGACAGGGCGGGGGGCTACACCTTC.

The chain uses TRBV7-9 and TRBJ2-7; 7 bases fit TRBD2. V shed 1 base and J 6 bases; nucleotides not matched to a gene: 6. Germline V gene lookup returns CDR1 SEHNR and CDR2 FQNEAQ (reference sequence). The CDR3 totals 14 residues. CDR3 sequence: CASSLGGTGGEQYF. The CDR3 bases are TGTGCCAGCAGCTTAGGAGGGACGGGGGGCGAGCAGTACTTC.

Here the CDR3 reads CSVEDLGRVFNGYTF. The CDR3 DNA reads TGCAGCGTTGAAGATCTAGGCAGGGTTTTCAATGGCTACACCTTC. The chain has TRBV29-1 and TRBJ1-2; D is possibly TRBD1 (5 bases). Germline-derived CDR1 and CDR2 are SQVTM and ANQGSEA. This CDR3 contains 15 residues. The ends were cut back, 0 bases at V and 6 bases at J, with 17 bases in the middle. Complete variable domain (other parts from reference TRBV29-1 and TRBJ1-2): SAVISQKPSRDICQRGTSLTIQCQVDSQVTMMFWYRQQPGQSLTLIATANQGSEATYESGFVIDKFPISRPNLTFSTLTVSNMSPEDSSIYLCSVEDLGRVFNGYTFGSGTRLTVV.

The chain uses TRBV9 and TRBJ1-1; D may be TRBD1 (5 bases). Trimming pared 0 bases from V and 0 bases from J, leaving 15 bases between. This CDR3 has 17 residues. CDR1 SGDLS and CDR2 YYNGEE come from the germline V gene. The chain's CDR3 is CASSVGKWGGLNTEAFF. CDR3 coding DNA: TGTGCCAGCAGCGTAGGGAAATGGGGCGGACTGAACACTGAAGCTTTCTTT.

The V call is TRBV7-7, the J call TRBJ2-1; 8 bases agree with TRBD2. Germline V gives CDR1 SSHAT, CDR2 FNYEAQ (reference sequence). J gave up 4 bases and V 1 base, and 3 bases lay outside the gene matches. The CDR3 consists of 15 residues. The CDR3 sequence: CASSLVLAGYNEQFF. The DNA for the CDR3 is TGTGCCAGCAGCTTAGTGTTAGCGGGGTACAATGAGCAGTTCTTC.

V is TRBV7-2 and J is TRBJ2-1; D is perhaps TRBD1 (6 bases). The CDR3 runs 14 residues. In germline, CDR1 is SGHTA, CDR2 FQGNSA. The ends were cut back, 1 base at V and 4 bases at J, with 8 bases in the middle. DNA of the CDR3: TGTGCCAGCAGCTTAGGACAGGCTTACAATGAGCAGTTCTTC. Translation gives CASSLGQAYNEQFF. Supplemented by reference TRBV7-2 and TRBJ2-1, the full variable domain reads GAGVSQSPSNKVTEKGKDVELRCDPISGHTALYWYRQSLGQGLEFLIYFQGNSAPDKSGLPSDRFSAERTGGSVSTLTIQRTQQEDSAVYLCASSLGQAYNEQFFGPGTRLTVL.

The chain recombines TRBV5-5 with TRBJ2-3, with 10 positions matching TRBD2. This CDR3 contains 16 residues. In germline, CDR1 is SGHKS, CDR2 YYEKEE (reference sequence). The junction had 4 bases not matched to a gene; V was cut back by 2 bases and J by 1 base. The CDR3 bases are TGTGCCAGCAGCTTAAGTACTAGCGGGGGCACAGATACGCAGTATTTT. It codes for CASSLSTSGGTDTQYF.

The CDR3 region has the DNA TGTGCCAGCAGCTTGGGGACTAGCGGATACACAGATACGCAGTATTTT. This codes for CASSLGTSGYTDTQYF. This chain connects TRBV5-4 to TRBJ2-3; 10 positions agree with TRBD2. Germline-derived CDR1 and CDR2 are SGHNT and YYREEE (reference sequence). The V segment lost 0 bases and the J segment 2 bases; nucleotides outside the gene matches: 3. The CDR3 has 16 residues.

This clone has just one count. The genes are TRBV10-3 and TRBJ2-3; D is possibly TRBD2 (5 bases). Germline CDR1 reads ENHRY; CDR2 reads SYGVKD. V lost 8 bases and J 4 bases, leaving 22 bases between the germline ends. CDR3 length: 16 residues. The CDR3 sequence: CAIRGFDAVMPDTQYF. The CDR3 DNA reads TGTGCCATCCGGGGTTTTGACGCGGTTATGCCAGATACGCAGTATTTT.

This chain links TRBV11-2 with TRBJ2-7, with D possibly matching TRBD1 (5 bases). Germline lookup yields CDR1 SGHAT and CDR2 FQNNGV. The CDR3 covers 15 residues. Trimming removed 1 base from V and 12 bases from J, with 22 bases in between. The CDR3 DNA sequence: TGTGCCAGCAGCTTAGGGGGCTTGTCGACGCCGGGTCCGTACTTC. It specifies CASSLGGLSTPGPYF.

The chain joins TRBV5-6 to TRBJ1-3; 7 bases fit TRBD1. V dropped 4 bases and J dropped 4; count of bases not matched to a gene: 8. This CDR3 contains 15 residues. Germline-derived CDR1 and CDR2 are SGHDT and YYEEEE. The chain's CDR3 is CASSPGDSLGNTIYF. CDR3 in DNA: TGTGCCAGCAGCCCTGGGGACAGTTTAGGAAACACCATATATTTT.

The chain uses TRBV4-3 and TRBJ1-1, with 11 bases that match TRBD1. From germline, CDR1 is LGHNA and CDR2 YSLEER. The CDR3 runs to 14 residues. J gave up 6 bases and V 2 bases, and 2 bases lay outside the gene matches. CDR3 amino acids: CASSQPGQGAEAFF. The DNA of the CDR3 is TGCGCCAGCAGCCAACCGGGACAGGGGGCTGAAGCTTTCTTT.

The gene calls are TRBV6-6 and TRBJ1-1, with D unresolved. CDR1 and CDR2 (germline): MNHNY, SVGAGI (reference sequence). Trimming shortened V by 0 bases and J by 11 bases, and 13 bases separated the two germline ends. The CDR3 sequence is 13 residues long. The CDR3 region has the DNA TGTGCCAGCAGTTACTCGCCTGAGAGGGAGGCTTTCTTT. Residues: CASSYSPEREAFF.

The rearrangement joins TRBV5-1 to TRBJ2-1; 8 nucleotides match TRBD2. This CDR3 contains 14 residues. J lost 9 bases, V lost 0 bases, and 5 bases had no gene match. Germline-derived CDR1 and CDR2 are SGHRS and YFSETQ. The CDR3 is CASSLGGLVSEQFF. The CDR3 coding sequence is TGCGCCAGCAGCTTGGGGGGACTAGTTTCTGAGCAGTTCTTC.